This is a list of T cell receptor beta chains from one sample in a study of blood T cell repertoires in COVID-19. Here immunoSEQ multiplex PCR was the method, and the copy in TCRdb shows in-frame clones only, minus some. The sample records 150,000 to 200,000 clones, 70% to 85% being singletons. Sequenced material: PBMCs or T cells enriched from blood (not recorded which). Receptors originate from a woman between 50 and 59 years old who had recovered from COVID-19. Each CDR3 is given with its conserved first and last residue. Fields, in order: V gene, J gene, clone size, CDR3 protein. Some rows mark clone size as missing; the rest say once, few, many or name a class of expanded clone.

TRBV5-4	TRBJ1-3	-	CASSLGGGSMISGNTIYF
TRBV14	TRBJ1-4	-	CASSSIPTRPNEKLFF
TRBV27	TRBJ2-7	-	CASSLTGTSGTISYEQYF
TRBV9	TRBJ2-7	-	CASSVGGSATAEQYF
TRBV7-9	TRBJ1-2	once	CASSFFRAQGNYGYTF
TRBV9	TRBJ2-3	few	CASSEWDGGLSTDTQYF
TRBV2	TRBJ1-2	-	CASSEAGAIYGYTF
TRBV18	TRBJ1-4	-	CASSPPGQGREKLFF
TRBV5-1	TRBJ2-2	-	CASSLHGTRDTGELFF
TRBV28	TRBJ2-7	-	CASSPSGTSVYEQYF
TRBV19	TRBJ2-3	-	CASSPGVTRTDTQYF
TRBV7-8	TRBJ2-7	-	CASSLTGGSPLTHEQYF
TRBV7-9	TRBJ2-1	-	CASSLIWEASSSYNEQFF
TRBV18	TRBJ2-7	few	CASSPPGGGGSGYEQYF
TRBV19	TRBJ1-2	-	CASEYSTGDGYGYTF
TRBV6-5	TRBJ2-4	-	CASRTGGLDIQYF
TRBV10-3	TRBJ1-2	-	CAISGTAETNYGYTF
TRBV27	TRBJ2-7	-	CASSLIAGSPREQYF
TRBV19	TRBJ2-4	-	CASSREGAWGLAKNIQYF
TRBV28	TRBJ1-1	-	CASSNGQNTEAFF
TRBV15	TRBJ1-2	-	CATSSRQTEAYGYTF
TRBV6-1	TRBJ2-1	-	CASVTSGWNEQFF
TRBV5-4	TRBJ1-6	-	CASSSRRGESPLHF
TRBV7-9	TRBJ1-1	few	CASSLADAGNEAFF
TRBV27	TRBJ2-5	-	CASSLAGGSDQTQYF
TRBV5-1	TRBJ2-7	once	CASSPGVSEQYF
TRBV5-5	TRBJ2-7	-	CASSPTVGQTYEQYF
TRBV6-2/TRBV6-3	TRBJ1-6	-	CASSADSLSLHF
TRBV3-1/TRBV3-2	TRBJ1-1	few	CASSQEQGNTEAFF
TRBV6-1	TRBJ2-7	-	CASSEGTGSYEQYF
TRBV3-1/TRBV3-2	TRBJ2-5	-	CASSQDRARLQETQYF
TRBV27	TRBJ2-5	-	CASSLTSGRYQETQYF
TRBV29-1	TRBJ1-5	-	CSVASSNQPQHF
TRBV19	TRBJ1-1	-	CASSFGLGQGESEAFF
TRBV30	TRBJ2-1	once	CAWSVRVSSGSYNEQFF
TRBV14	TRBJ1-1	-	CASSQDRDHEAFF
TRBV10-1	TRBJ2-7	few	CASSDHRDSRYEQYF
TRBV28	TRBJ1-4	once	CASSLTGPNEKLFF
TRBV3-1/TRBV3-2	TRBJ1-1	-	CASSQEAQYTEAFF
TRBV28	TRBJ1-2	-	CASSSTGQGYGYTF
TRBV9	TRBJ1-6	-	CASSVALELQDSPLHF
TRBV11-2	TRBJ2-7	few	CASSLGGGGRVGEQYF
TRBV30	TRBJ2-1	-	CAWGLFGSLGEQFF
TRBV5-1	TRBJ1-1	-	CASRQARNTEAFF
TRBV25-1	TRBJ2-5	-	CAATSGTLVGTQYF
TRBV5-1	TRBJ2-7	-	CASSPRGPPGEQYF
TRBV11-2	TRBJ1-3	-	CASSVPGLLGNTIYF
TRBV4-1	TRBJ2-7	-	CASSPAGAGGTQQYF
TRBV28	TRBJ2-7	-	CASSFGREGSYEQYF
TRBV9	TRBJ2-1	-	CASKGGTTGSYNEQFF
TRBV28	TRBJ2-7	-	CASSSSLGLLGEQYF
TRBV12-5	TRBJ2-1	-	CASGWTRTSGSNEQFF
TRBV18	TRBJ1-1	-	CASSPLTGGDATEAFF